What follows are 16 T cell receptor beta chains derived from one specimen sequenced in a study of T cell responses to AZD1222 COVID-19 vaccine. Produced via immunoSEQ multiplex PCR; TCRdb's table is partial and in-frame only. The sample consists of around 190,000 clones, 80% to 90% of them appearing once. This specimen consisted of peripheral blood, obtained 28 days after the second AZD1222 dose. These receptors originate from an adult who received the AZD1222 COVID-19 vaccine.

V and J are TRBV2 and TRBJ2-3; TRBD2 aligns across 10 bases. This CDR3 is built from 18 residues. CDR1 is SNHLY, CDR2 FYNNEI, per germline. V lost 5 bases, J lost 3 bases, and 14 bases stayed unmatched. The CDR3 sequence is CASSRGLAGAPGTDTQYF. For the CDR3, the DNA is TGTGCCAGCAGTCGCGGGCTAGCGGGGGCGCCCGGGACAGATACGCAGTATTTT.

J is TRBJ1-1 and V is TRBV5-1, with TRBD1 matching over 8 bases. V was clipped by 2 bases and J by 0 bases; unmatched bases: 12. Looked up from germline, CDR1 is SGHRS and CDR2 is YFSETQ. The CDR3 extends over 18 amino acids. The CDR3 is CASSFSIFGQGLNTEAFF. As DNA, the CDR3 is TGCGCCAGCAGCTTTTCGATCTTTGGACAGGGCCTGAACACTGAAGCTTTCTTT.

The chain carries TRBV28 and TRBJ1-4, with 7 nucleotides matching TRBD1. CDR3 length equals 14 residues. The ends lost 2 bases at V and 5 bases at J; junction bases unmatched: 2. The germline V gene has CDR1 MDHEN and CDR2 SYDVKM. The CDR3 sequence: CASSLRQGNEKLFF. DNA for the CDR3: TGTGCCAGCAGTTTAAGACAGGGAAATGAAAAACTGTTTTTT.

This rearrangement joins TRBV3-1 (or the pseudogene TRBV3-2) to TRBJ1-2; D is unresolved. CDR3 length: 12 amino acids. The V and J ends lost 1 base and 7 bases respectively, with 7 bases between them. The V gene's germline CDR1 is LGHDT and CDR2 YNNKEL (reference sequence). CDR3 residues: CASSQATVGYTF. As DNA, the CDR3 is TGTGCCAGCAGCCAAGCTACGGTTGGCTACACCTTC.

The rearrangement joins TRBV6-1 to TRBJ1-2; D perhaps matches TRBD1 (5 bases). Germline CDR1 MNHNS, CDR2 SASEGT. The CDR3 runs to 14 residues. V lost 3 bases and J lost 6, with 14 bases in between. The CDR3 DNA is TGTGCCAGCAGTGAGTCTTCGGGGCTTAATGGCTACACCTTC. As protein: CASSESSGLNGYTF.

The chain carries TRBV28 and TRBJ1-1, with a weak D call TRBD1 (5 bases). The V and J ends lost 2 bases and 1 base respectively, with 8 bases between them. The V gene's germline CDR1 is MDHEN and CDR2 SYDVKM. CDR3 length equals 14 residues. CDR3 amino acids: CASSLRTTNTEAFF. The CDR3 DNA is TGTGCCAGCAGTTTAAGGACAACGAACACTGAAGCTTTCTTT.

The gene calls are TRBV13 and TRBJ1-4; TRBD1 might be the D (6 bases). CDR1 and CDR2 from the germline V gene are PRHDT and FYEKMQ (reference sequence). With 2 bases removed from V and 5 bases from J, the gap between germline ends came to 9 bases. The CDR3 totals 14 residues. In DNA, the CDR3 is TGTGCCAGCAGCTTACACAGGGCGAATGAAAAACTGTTTTTT. Translated: CASSLHRANEKLFF.

This chain's CDR3 is CASSVGVRTGRNIQYF. The DNA of the CDR3 is TGTGCCAGCAGCGTAGGGGTCAGGACAGGGCGGAACATTCAGTACTTC. J is TRBJ2-4 and V is TRBV9; 8 bases map to TRBD1. This CDR3 comprises 16 residues. Germline V gene sequence: CDR1 SGDLS, CDR2 YYNGEE. V was clipped by 0 bases and J by 7 bases; unmatched bases: 9. The variable domain in full, with the rest retrieved from reference TRBV9 and TRBJ2-4, is DSGVTQTPKHLITATGQRVTLRCSPRSGDLSVYWYQQSLDQGLQFLIQYYNGEERAKGNILERFSAQQFPDLHSELNLSSLELGDSALYFCASSVGVRTGRNIQYFGAGTRLSVL.

The gene calls are TRBV5-6 and TRBJ2-7; TRBD2 is a possible D gene (5 bases). CDR3 length: 16 residues. Germline loops: CDR1 SGHDT, CDR2 YYEEEE. The V and J ends lost 2 bases and 2 bases respectively, with 17 bases between them. The CDR3 DNA sequence: TGTGCCAGCAGCTTCCCCGGAGACTATAAAACCTACGAGCAGTACTTC. Protein: CASSFPGDYKTYEQYF.

V and J are TRBV7-8 and TRBJ2-1, with D unclear. Germline CDR1 SGHVS, CDR2 FQNEAQ. CDR3 length: 13 amino acids. Deletions cut 8 bases from V and 8 bases from J, with 16 bases between. The CDR3, as DNA: TGTGCCAGCCCCGATGGCCTCGTGGATGAGCAGTTCTTC. Its protein product is CASPDGLVDEQFF. Using reference TRBV7-8 and TRBJ2-1 for the parts outside the CDR3, the full variable domain is GAGVSQSPRYKVAKRGQDVALRCDPISGHVSLFWYQQALGQGPEFLTYFQNEAQLDKSGLPSDRFFAERPEGSVSTLKIQRTQQEDSAVYLCASPDGLVDEQFFGPGTRLTVL.

The CDR3 loop is CATSREGGWGSEQYF. The DNA for the CDR3 is TGTGCCACCAGCAGAGAGGGGGGCTGGGGAAGCGAGCAGTACTTC. The V gene is TRBV15, the J gene TRBJ2-7; D possibly uses TRBD1 or TRBD2 (6 bases each). There are 15 residues in the CDR3. Trimming cost V 0 bases and J 6 bases, with 15 bases left between them. The germline V gene encodes CDR1 LNHNV and CDR2 YYDKDF (reference sequence).

The chain joins TRBV29-1 to TRBJ1-1; weak D call: TRBD1 (6 bases). Trimming removed 4 bases from V and 7 bases from J, with 13 bases in between. Germline V CDR1 and CDR2: SQVTM, ANQGSEA. The CDR3 extends over 12 amino acids. CDR3 loop: CSVGIGQSEAFF. DNA of the CDR3: TGCAGCGTTGGAATAGGACAGAGTGAAGCTTTCTTT.

The V and J genes are TRBV5-4 and TRBJ1-1; D possibly corresponds to TRBD1 (6 bases). CDR1 and CDR2 (germline): SGHNT, YYREEE (reference sequence). This CDR3 is 16 amino acids long. V dropped 4 bases and J dropped 0 bases, with 16 bases sitting between them. Here the CDR3 reads CASSPGGPAVNTEAFF. CDR3 nucleotide sequence: TGTGCCAGCAGCCCCGGGGGGCCGGCGGTGAACACTGAAGCTTTCTTT.

J is TRBJ1-2 and V is TRBV30; 9 bases map to TRBD1. Trimming cost V 0 bases and J 4 bases; bases outside gene matches: 6. The CDR3 sequence is 15 residues long. The germline CDR1 and CDR2 sequences are GTSNPN and SVGIG (reference sequence). In DNA, the CDR3 is TGTGCCTGGAGTGTAGGGACAGGGAGTGGCTATGGCTACACCTTC. Protein product: CAWSVGTGSGYGYTF.

V gene TRBV6-4 combines with J gene TRBJ1-2, with no clear D. V was shortened by 0 bases and J by 7 bases, with 3 bases between the two germline ends. The V gene's germline CDR1 is MRHNA and CDR2 SNTAGT. CDR3 length equals 11 residues. Here the CDR3 DNA reads TGTGCCAGCAGTGACTCACGTGGCTACACCTTC. Encoded protein: CASSDSRGYTF.

The rearrangement joins TRBV6-1 to TRBJ1-1; D ambiguous. Germline V gene sequence: CDR1 MNHNS, CDR2 SASEGT. The V gene lost 3 bases and the J gene lost 4 bases, with 9 bases spanning the gap. The CDR3 extends over 13 amino acids. For the CDR3, the DNA is TGTGCCAGCAGTGATCAACAGAGCACTGAAGCTTTCTTT. It codes for CASSDQQSTEAFF.